The T cell receptor beta chain described here comes from a study of cytomegalovirus exposure and HLA in healthy donors. Looking at the study overall: Among the roughly 400 genotyped donors, around 85% were placed in the Caucasian-associated ancestry cluster.

About this clone: Its antigen is as yet unknown.

Vbeta (60) and Jbeta (13) primers were used in the PCR. Sequencing used immunoSEQ multiplex PCR; TCRdb keeps in-frame clones, though not all of them. The table shows approximately 150,000 clones, with roughly 75% occurring only once. Germline values: CDR1 MNHEY, CDR2 SVGAGI. CDR3 size: 15 residues. V was shortened by 7 bases and J by 10 bases, with 25 bases between the two germline ends. Overall study findings and caveats: TCR beta chain V- and J-gene trimming was linked, in a later analysis, to a missense variant in DCLRE1C. TCR beta sequences reportedly predicted the HLA-A and HLA-B alleles of most subjects accurately.

The sequence derives from a man aged 35 to 55 in good health and CMV-seronegative. Sequenced input: PBMCs. The V and J genes are TRBV6-5 and TRBJ1-2, with TRBD1 as a possible D gene (5 bases). The CDR3 reads CASTTMTRTNFDYTF. The CDR3 coding sequence is TGTGCCAGCACCACAATGACTAGGACAAACTTCGACTACACCTTC.